A single T cell receptor (beta chain) is shown here with its context. This clonotype was detected many times. Its antigen remains unidentified. No much larger clone exists at a distance of one base, and base qualities are not known. This sample stems from a study of T cells in Graves' hyperthyroidism and ophthalmopathy (dated by TCRdb to 2018 to 2020). About the study as a whole: Peripheral blood samples were taken at initial diagnosis, before any treatment was given. Thyroid tissue and blood T-cell repertoires from about six Graves' hyperthyroidism patients were also compared in the study. The paper describes TCR Vbeta CDR3 sequencing of 135 peripheral blood samples, made up of about 40 ophthalmopathy patients, more than 70 hyperthyroidism patients and some 17 progressor patients. After sampling, hyperthyroidism patients received methimazole starting at 30 mg daily, and ophthalmopathy patients received high-dose intravenous methylprednisolone. The roughly 91 discovery patients were randomly divided into training and test sets at a 7:3 ratio. Prospective prediction of ophthalmopathy was tested in an independent validation cohort of fewer than 20 hyperthyroidism patients and some 17 patients who later progressed to ophthalmopathy. TCR V-J signatures able to tell the groups apart were searched for in a discovery cohort of approximately 95 patients, of whom roughly 42 had Graves' ophthalmopathy and under 65 had stable Graves' hyperthyroidism.

Stable Graves' hyperthyroidism was defined as the absence of progression to ophthalmopathy over 18 months of follow-up. Hyperthyroidism patients were newly diagnosed, had a disease duration of under 2 months, and were aged 18 to 65 years. Any patient with an uncontrolled infection, another autoimmune disease, pregnancy or lactation was excluded. Diagnoses were established on the basis of clinical symptoms, serum thyroxine and TRAb, thyroid ultrasound, and orbital computed tomography. Ficoll-Paque density gradient centrifugation was used to isolate PBMCs from 8 to 10 ml of fresh peripheral blood. Total RNA was extracted with Trizol reagent, and quality was checked on an Agilent 2100 Bioanalyzer. On the study overall, not on this receptor specifically: Sample size was not statistically predetermined, and investigators were not blinded to group allocation. In validation, the model predicted progression to ophthalmopathy with approximately 69% sensitivity and 72.22% specificity, a median of around 6.6 months before onset. Most expanded thyroid clonotypes (frequency above 0.001) were also detected in blood, suggesting blood repertoires may reflect thyroid immune responses. In cross-validation, a model built on a 13 V-J signature told ophthalmopathy apart from stable hyperthyroidism with about 90% sensitivity and around 81% specificity, and in testing the same model reached 80%/75%.

Amplification of TCR beta CDR3 regions was carried out from RNA transcripts. A first-round RT-PCR of the TCR CDR3 used the HTBI primer set with the Qiagen OneStep RT-PCR kit. The libraries were constructed in a second round of multiplex PCR and then size-selected and purified. Paired-end sequencing of the libraries was performed with 100 bp reads on an Illumina HiSeq2000. The original pipeline was this. SOAPnuke was used to process the raw data, with reads discarded if the reads contained adapters or uncalled bases, had a mean Phred below 15, or lacked an exact constant-primer or identifier match. High-quality paired reads were merged with COPE v1.2.5, and unique nucleotide sequences were defined as clonotypes. MiTCR v1.1 was used to align the clonotypes against IMGT TRBV, TRBD and TRBJ reference segments. The analysis was restricted to V-J combinations with a frequency above 0.0001, which together covered over 99% of the repertoires. The TCS score was defined as F50 (clonal expansion) divided by E x V (chaos), with BLOSUM62-based TCRdist calculated between CDR3 peptides within each V-J. Welch's t-statistics and random forest reduced around 520 V-J features to around 14, which were used in a naive Bayes classifier (R e1071). In TCRdb, the public reads were trimmed at Q25 with fastp and aligned with MiXCR, with productive beta chains retained. Each CDR3 protein gets just one entry, which takes the most common genes and DNA from the rows behind it. V and J calls and clone size were set by TCRdb, not the authors. The sample table holds 550,000 to 800,000 distinct CDR3 sequences, of which roughly 15% were seen once. The leading ten clones occupy under 8.5% of the sample.

CDR1 and CDR2 (SGHAT, FQNNGV) derive from the germline V gene. The CDR3 numbers 17 residues from cysteine through phenylalanine. The read is trimmed to its CDR3 DNA, 51 bases read in frame from base 1. Trimming takes 3 bases off V and 0 bases off J; junction bases not matched to a gene: 4. The source of this sequence is a man between 18 and 29 years old with Graves' hyperthyroidism. This sequence uses TRBV11-2 and TRBJ2-2; the central 10 bases match TRBD2. Sequencing was performed on blood. Here the CDR3 is given as CASSLILAGANTGELFF. The bases read TGTGCCAGCAGCTTGATTCTAGCGGGAGCGAACACCGGGGAGCTGTTTTTT.